The rows below give T cell receptor beta chains drawn from one sample of a study of T cells in Graves' hyperthyroidism and ophthalmopathy. TCRdb reanalysed the multiplex PCR reads using MiXCR and keeps one entry per CDR3 protein. The top ten clones hold less than 20% of a sample with 400,000 to 500,000 distinct CDR3 sequences, roughly 14% of them seen once. Sample: blood. Source of these receptors: a woman aged 18-29 years with Graves' hyperthyroidism. The CDR3 runs from the conserved cysteine through the conserved F or W. The D gene is left open where the match is weak. For some rows the clone size is stated as once, few or many, or as a class when expanded; others skip it.

TRBV24-1	TRBJ1-5	few	-	CATSSDRNQPQHF	TGTGCCACCAGTTCCGACAGAAATCAGCCCCAGCATTTT
TRBV4-1	TRBJ2-2	few	-	CASSQEMAGYTGELFF	TGCGCCAGCAGCCAAGAGATGGCAGGGTACACCGGGGAGCTGTTTTTT
TRBV3-1	TRBJ1-2	-	TRBD1	CASSQFGTGSYGYTF	TGTGCCAGCAGCCAATTCGGGACAGGGTCGTATGGCTACACCTTC
TRBV7-8	TRBJ1-5	few	-	CASSLGGVGQPQHF	TGTGCCAGCAGCTTAGGGGGGGTAGGGCAGCCCCAGCATTTT
TRBV5-1	TRBJ2-3	many	TRBD1	CATTTGGTDTQYF	TGCGCCACCACGACAGGGGGCACAGATACGCAGTATTTT
TRBV18	TRBJ1-5	many	-	CASSPGYSNQPQHF	TGTGCCAGCTCACCAGGGTATAGCAATCAGCCCCAGCATTTT
TRBV27	TRBJ2-2	many	-	CASRPRAVNTGELFF	TGTGCCAGCAGACCAAGAGCGGTGAACACCGGGGAGCTGTTTTTT
TRBV20-1	TRBJ1-3	many	TRBD1	CSATSTGDGNTIYF	TGCAGTGCTACTTCGACAGGGGATGGAAACACCATATATTTT
TRBV7-9	TRBJ2-5	many	-	CASSPQGGSETQYF	TGTGCCAGCAGCCCCCAGGGGGGGAGCGAGACCCAGTACTTC
TRBV5-1	TRBJ1-5	-	-	CASSLGVTSNQPQHF	TGCGCCAGCAGCTTGGGGGTTACTAGCAATCAGCCCCAGCATTTT
TRBV11-3	TRBJ1-1	many	-	CASFDAAEHTEAFF	TGTGCCAGCTTCGACGCCGCAGAGCACACTGAAGCTTTCTTT
TRBV20-1	TRBJ1-1	-	-	CSASRGSGEAFF	TGCAGTGCCTCGAGGGGGAGCGGTGAAGCTTTCTTT
TRBV19	TRBJ2-5	many	-	CASSGSGETQYF	TGTGCCAGTAGCGGGAGTGGAGAGACCCAGTACTTC
TRBV3-1	TRBJ2-3	many	-	CASSELGTQYF	TGTGCCAGCAGCGAGCTGGGTACGCAGTATTTT
TRBV4-2	TRBJ1-1	few	-	CASSHLGNTEAFF	TGTGCCAGCAGCCACTTGGGGAACACTGAAGCTTTCTTT
TRBV3-1	TRBJ1-1	-	TRBD1	CASSLGQGKAFF	TGTGCCAGCAGCCTGGGACAGGGTAAAGCTTTCTTT
TRBV24-1	TRBJ2-2	many	-	CATSSGRRNLAIGELFF	TGTGCCACCAGTTCCGGTCGGCGAAACCTCGCCATCGGGGAGCTGTTTTTT
TRBV15	TRBJ2-7	-	TRBD1	CATSRGTGPTYERYF	TGTGCCACCAGCCGAGGGACAGGGCCTACCTACGAGCGGTACTTC
TRBV6-2/TRBV6-3	TRBJ2-5	many	TRBD2	CASSYYGGRLQETQYF	TGTGCCAGCAGTTACTATGGCGGGAGATTACAAGAGACCCAGTACTTC
TRBV5-1	TRBJ2-7	few	-	CASSNNWGASEQYF	TGCGCCAGCAGCAACAACTGGGGAGCCAGCGAGCAGTACTTC
TRBV13	TRBJ1-1	many	TRBD1	CASSYGTGAFF	TGTGCCAGCAGCTACGGGACAGGGGCTTTCTTT
TRBV19	TRBJ2-5	-	-	CASSLGLIPQETQYF	TGTGCCAGTAGTCTGGGACTGATTCCCCAAGAGACCCAGTACTTC
TRBV29-1	TRBJ2-5	many	TRBD2	CSVGSPGLAGETQYF	TGCAGCGTTGGTTCCCCGGGACTAGCGGGAGAGACCCAGTACTTC
TRBV7-9	TRBJ1-1	few	-	CASSDGGGPGAFF	TGTGCCAGCAGCGACGGAGGGGGGCCAGGAGCTTTCTTT
TRBV7-9	TRBJ2-3	-	-	CASSFGRTTDTQYF	TGTGCCAGCAGCTTTGGTAGGACCACAGATACGCAGTATTTT
TRBV18	TRBJ2-7	many	-	CASSRAIRYEQYF	TGTGCCAGCTCACGGGCGATTCGCTACGAGCAGTACTTC
TRBV9	TRBJ2-2	-	TRBD2	CASSPSGADTGELFF	TGTGCCAGCAGCCCTAGCGGCGCGGACACCGGGGAGCTGTTTTTT
TRBV12-3/TRBV12-4	TRBJ2-3	many	TRBD2	CASSPTSSSFTDTQYF	TGTGCCAGCAGTCCGACTAGCTCTTCGTTCACAGATACGCAGTATTTT
TRBV30	TRBJ2-7	many	-	CAWRTSSYEQYF	TGTGCCTGGAGAACGAGCTCCTACGAGCAGTACTTC
TRBV6-4	TRBJ1-6	few	-	CASSGGQTSPLHF	TGTGCCAGCAGTGGTGGACAGACTTCACCCCTCCACTTT
TRBV6-1	TRBJ1-3	many	-	CASGRGASGNTIYF	TGTGCCAGCGGTAGGGGGGCGTCGGGGAACACCATATATTTT
TRBV24-1	TRBJ2-4	-	TRBD1	CATIDTGGTAKNIQYF	TGTGCCACCATCGATACAGGGGGAACAGCCAAAAACATTCAGTACTTC
TRBV9	TRBJ2-2	-	-	CASSLRGPGNTGELFF	TGTGCCAGCAGCCTGCGGGGGCCGGGGAACACCGGGGAGCTGTTTTTT
TRBV5-1	TRBJ1-3	few	-	CASSLVDSLLLSGNTIYF	TGCGCCAGCAGCTTGGTGGACAGCCTACTCCTCTCTGGAAACACCATATATTTT
TRBV27	TRBJ2-4	many	-	CASSLRGGRIENIQYF	TGTGCCAGCAGTTTAAGGGGGGGCAGGATTGAAAACATTCAGTACTTC
TRBV19	TRBJ1-5	-	-	CASSFGAHSNQPQHF	TGTGCCAGTAGTTTCGGGGCTCATAGCAATCAGCCCCAGCATTTT
TRBV24-1	TRBJ2-1	few	-	CATSDFGGTHQEDVYNEQFF	TGTGCCACCAGTGATTTTGGGGGGACCCATCAAGAGGATGTTTACAATGAGCAGTTCTTC
TRBV13	TRBJ2-3	many	-	CASSLGVGLTDTQYF	TGTGCCAGCAGCTTAGGGGTAGGACTCACAGATACGCAGTATTTT
TRBV20-1	TRBJ2-1	-	-	CSASQSGGLPGNEQFF	TGCAGTGCTTCTCAATCCGGGGGCCTCCCTGGCAATGAGCAGTTCTTC
TRBV3-1	TRBJ2-5	many	-	CASSQGGGPKTQYF	TGTGCCAGCAGCCAAGGAGGGGGGCCCAAGACCCAGTACTTC
TRBV5-1	TRBJ2-7	many	-	CASSLEGEQYF	TGCGCCAGCAGCTTGGAAGGCGAGCAGTACTTC
TRBV12-3/TRBV12-4	TRBJ2-1	-	TRBD2	CASSFAGGSDNEQFF	TGTGCCAGCAGTTTCGCGGGAGGGTCCGACAATGAGCAGTTCTTC
TRBV6-5	TRBJ2-7	few	-	CASSYSVRAYEQYF	TGTGCCAGCAGTTACTCGGTCAGGGCCTACGAGCAGTACTTC
TRBV28	TRBJ1-5	-	-	CASSFGRGHQPQHF	TGTGCCAGCAGTTTTGGCAGGGGACATCAGCCCCAGCATTTT
TRBV6-1	TRBJ2-5	many	-	CASSEAPREETQYF	TGTGCCAGCAGTGAAGCACCAAGGGAAGAGACCCAGTACTTC
TRBV30	TRBJ2-5	few	-	CAWSVLRVQETQYF	TGTGCCTGGAGTGTATTGCGGGTACAAGAGACCCAGTACTTC
TRBV7-6	TRBJ1-4	-	-	CASSLVPRRAEEKLFF	TGTGCCAGCAGCTTAGTCCCGCGGCGGGCCGAGGAAAAACTGTTTTTT
TRBV3-1	TRBJ2-1	many	TRBD2	CASSQRVVAGGVEQFF	TGTGCCAGCAGCCAGAGAGTGGTAGCGGGAGGAGTTGAGCAGTTCTTC
TRBV6-4	TRBJ1-1	few	-	CASTPPYIPNTEAFF	TGTGCCAGCACCCCCCCGTACATACCGAACACTGAAGCTTTCTTT
TRBV6-1	TRBJ1-2	many	-	CASSYFPTGTTYGYTF	TGTGCCAGCAGTTATTTTCCGACAGGCACCACCTATGGCTACACCTTC
TRBV29-1	TRBJ2-7	few	TRBD1	CSVALTDRGSEQYF	TGCAGCGTTGCTCTAACAGACAGGGGATCCGAGCAGTACTTC
TRBV7-3	TRBJ1-1	many	-	CASSLTGTGTEAFF	TGTGCCAGCAGCTTAACAGGGACGGGCACTGAAGCTTTCTTT